This T cell receptor (beta chain) emerged from a study of blood T cells in healthy people across ages. The study, taken as a whole, reports: The fall in TCR beta diversity per million T cells was roughly linear with age. Diversity was estimated from one million T cells, and these estimates were considered underestimates.

This CDR3 spans 14 amino acids. The germline gives CDR1 SGHAT, CDR2 FQNNGV. The V gene lost 7 bases and the J gene lost 1 base, with 13 bases spanning the gap. Healthy Caucasian individuals from Russia aged about 6 to 100 were enrolled as donors. Staff drew around 10 milliliters of peripheral blood from each donor. A second PCR of about 7 to 12 cycles used a sample-barcoded 5' primer and a J-beta primer mix. MiXCR, applied by TCRdb to the 5' RACE reads, yields one record per CDR3 protein. Here the sample spans around 1.7 million distinct CDR3 sequences, roughly 28% being singletons. This clonotype was seen at least ten times. Its antigen is unknown.

This sequence was found in a woman in her 30s in good health. Sequencing was done on a sample of blood. The chain uses TRBV11-2 and TRBJ1-2; no firm D call. CDR3 DNA: TGTGCCAGCACCTCCGACCCAAATAACTATGGCTACACCTTC. The encoded protein is CASTSDPNNYGYTF.